This TCR beta chain came from a study of shared clonotypes between healthy human individuals. J lost 3 bases, V lost 1 base, and 6 bases had no gene match. Germline values: CDR1 SGHAT, CDR2 FQNNGV. CDR3 size: 15 residues. This table comes from immunoSEQ multiplex PCR, and its TCRdb copy is limited to in-frame clones, with some not included. The sample lists around 550,000 clones; 85% to 95% were seen once. Naive CD8 cells comprised CD45RO-negative, CCR7-positively selected cells, excluding terminally differentiated effector memory CD45RA+ cells. The rearrangement uses TRBV11-2 and TRBJ2-7; 7 nucleotides align to TRBD2. Sequencing input: naive CD8+ T cells sorted from blood. This TCR came from a woman aged 25 to 39 in good health. CDR3 loop: CASSLGREDSYEQYF. In DNA, the CDR3 is TGTGCCAGCAGCTTAGGACGGGAGGATAGCTACGAGCAGTACTTC.